The 26 T cell receptor beta chains below were found in one sample sequenced in a study of CXCR3-negative and CXCR3-positive naive CD8 T cells. UMI labels and 5' RACE were used to prepare the TRB cDNA libraries. TCRdb reprocessed the 5' RACE reads, with one entry per CDR3 protein and no DNA. The sample data list 70,000 to 100,000 distinct CDR3 sequences. The sequencing input was naive CXCR3- CD8+ T cells from blood. Regarding subset: CD45RO-CCR7+CD27+CD95- naive CD8+ T cells lacking CXCR3 (TNR3-). All receptors derive from a human donor in good health. Some clones in this sample may be carry-over from other donors' samples.

This chain joins TRBV9 and TRBJ2-3; the D call from TCRdb, TRBD2, cannot be confirmed without DNA. The length of the CDR3 is 17 residues. Germline V gene data show CDR1 as SGDLS and CDR2 as YYNGEE. The chain's CDR3 is CASSPWTIRGGTDTQYF.

The chain has TRBV20-1 and TRBJ1-2; TCRdb reports TRBD1, a call that lacks DNA to check it against. Per germline, CDR1 DFQATT and CDR2 SNEGSKA (reference sequence). This CDR3 is 14 amino acids long. CDR3 in amino acids: CSARVRTTFYGYTF.

This chain links TRBV6-5 with TRBJ2-7. The CDR3 sequence is 14 residues long. Germline values: CDR1 MNHEY, CDR2 SVGAGI. CDR3 sequence: CASSSYDSTYEQYF.

This sequence joins TRBV5-6 and TRBJ2-1; the D call of TRBD2 rests on TCRdb alone, since no DNA is present to check it. Germline V gene sequence: CDR1 SGHDT, CDR2 YYEEEE. CDR3 size: 16 residues. The CDR3 sequence: CASSLSTSGYYNEQFF.

CDR3 amino acids: CSARPGTSSYEQYF. This rearrangement joins TRBV20-1 to TRBJ2-7; absent DNA, TCRdb's TRBD2 call cannot be checked. The CDR3 runs to 14 residues. Germline CDR1 is DFQATT and CDR2 is SNEGSKA (reference sequence).

The chain links TRBV6-2 or TRBV6-3 to TRBJ2-1; without DNA, the TCRdb call of TRBD1 cannot be checked. Looked up from germline, CDR1 is MNHEY and CDR2 is SVGEGT. The CDR3 extends over 16 amino acids. CDR3 loop: CASSYLTGTANNEQFF.

The chain joins TRBV7-2 to TRBJ2-7. This CDR3 has 15 amino acids. Per the germline V gene, CDR1 is SGHTA and CDR2 is FQGNSA. CDR3 amino acids: CASRPSTGRSYEQYF.

The chain carries TRBV28 and TRBJ1-1; TCRdb's assignment of TRBD1 cannot be checked, as there is no DNA. This CDR3 spans 14 amino acids. CDR1 and CDR2 from the germline V gene are MDHEN and SYDVKM. CDR3 in amino acids: CASSSRQGRTEAFF.

The V and J genes are TRBV15 and TRBJ2-7; TCRdb proposes TRBD1, but this gene call is untestable without DNA. The germline CDR1 and CDR2 sequences are LNHNV and YYDKDF (reference sequence). The CDR3 loop spans 14 amino acids. This CDR3 reads CATSQPGQSYEQYF.

The chain couples TRBV6-5 to TRBJ2-3; TCRdb calls TRBD1, which cannot be checked without DNA. Germline-derived CDR1 and CDR2 are MNHEY and SVGAGI. The CDR3 is made up of 15 amino acids. The CDR3 region is CASGQQGIFLDTQYF.

This chain links TRBV27 with TRBJ2-1; TCRdb designates TRBD1, a call that cannot be tested without DNA. Germline V gene data show CDR1 as MNHEY and CDR2 as SMNVEV (reference sequence). This CDR3 region has 13 residues. The CDR3 sequence is CASSFGGANEQFF.

The chain combines TRBV29-1 with TRBJ2-1. Germline CDR1 is SQVTM and CDR2 is ANQGSEA. The CDR3 length is 13 residues. The CDR3 sequence: CSVDGGEYNEQFF.

This CDR3 is CASSLAPWTDNYEQYF. The rearrangement links TRBV7-2 to TRBJ2-7; the TCRdb D gene call, TRBD1, has no DNA to confirm it. CDR1 and CDR2 from the germline V gene are SGHTA and FQGNSA. This CDR3 region has 16 residues. Together with reference TRBV7-2 and TRBJ2-7, the CDR3 gives the full variable domain: GAGVSQSPSNKVTEKGKDVELRCDPISGHTALYWYRQSLGQGLEFLIYFQGNSAPDKSGLPSDRFSAERTGGSVSTLTIQRTQQEDSAVYLCASSLAPWTDNYEQYFGPGTRLTVT.

The CDR3 sequence: CASSWTGELYNEQFF. The chain has TRBV7-2 and TRBJ2-1; without DNA, the TCRdb call of TRBD1 cannot be checked. The CDR3 extends over 15 amino acids. CDR1 is SGHTA and CDR2 is FQGNSA in the germline V gene.

The V gene is TRBV13, the J gene TRBJ2-5. Germline V lookup: CDR1 PRHDT, CDR2 FYEKMQ (reference sequence). This CDR3 spans 14 amino acids. This chain's CDR3 is CASSLVTLEETQYF.

The gene calls are TRBV5-1 and TRBJ2-1. This CDR3 contains 16 residues. Germline-derived CDR1 and CDR2 are SGHRS and YFSETQ. The CDR3: CASSYTRSSSYNEQFF.

The chain links TRBV29-1 to TRBJ2-3; the D call from TCRdb, TRBD1, cannot be confirmed without DNA. The germline V gene has CDR1 SQVTM and CDR2 ANQGSEA. This CDR3 is built from 17 residues. The CDR3 is CSVEDLGGGEHTDTQYF.

Here the CDR3 reads CSVLGGAHVHTNEQYF. This chain connects TRBV29-1 to TRBJ2-7; TCRdb picks TRBD1, but there is no DNA to check that call. The CDR3 sequence is 16 residues long. Germline values: CDR1 SQVTM, CDR2 ANQGSEA.

V gene TRBV28 combines with J gene TRBJ2-1; the D call of TRBD1 rests on TCRdb alone, since no DNA is present to check it. This CDR3 is built from 13 residues. Germline V gives CDR1 MDHEN, CDR2 SYDVKM. This chain's CDR3 is CASSWTDYNEQFF.

CDR3 amino acids: CASSFTTSSYNEQFF. The chain couples TRBV13 to TRBJ2-1. Germline V lookup: CDR1 PRHDT, CDR2 FYEKMQ (reference sequence). CDR3 length: 15 amino acids.

V is TRBV6-5 and J is TRBJ2-6. This CDR3 has 15 residues. Germline V gives CDR1 MNHEY, CDR2 SVGAGI. CDR3 loop: CASSLQISGANVLTF.

V usage is TRBV7-9 and J usage is TRBJ1-1; TCRdb designates TRBD1, a call that cannot be tested without DNA. The CDR3 is 14 amino acids. CDR1 and CDR2 (germline): SEHNR, FQNEAQ (reference sequence). Here the CDR3 reads CASSDSGTGGEAFF.

This sequence joins TRBV6-5 and TRBJ2-1; TCRdb calls TRBD2, which cannot be checked without DNA. The CDR3 runs 15 residues. The germline V gene encodes CDR1 MNHEY and CDR2 SVGAGI. The CDR3 is CASNLAGGPVTEQFF.

The chain links TRBV7-9 to TRBJ2-1; as DNA is missing, the TRBD2 call by TCRdb cannot be tested. The germline gives CDR1 SEHNR, CDR2 FQNEAQ (reference sequence). This CDR3 spans 16 amino acids. The CDR3 sequence is CASSLPSGSSYNEQFF.

This chain uses TRBV7-2 with TRBJ2-7; TCRdb's D gene call, TRBD2, goes unchecked for lack of DNA. Germline CDR1 reads SGHTA; CDR2 reads FQGNSA. This CDR3 has 17 amino acids. CDR3 loop: CASSSPVAGGPSYEQYF.

The chain carries TRBV29-1 and TRBJ1-1. From germline, CDR1 is SQVTM and CDR2 ANQGSEA. The CDR3 is 13 residues long. CDR3 in amino acids: CSVAVGWNTEAFF.